The 15 T cell receptor delta chains listed next were all sequenced from one sample in a study of gamma-delta chains in newborns, infants, children. TCRdb reran clone calling via CATT on the reads. The sample includes 6,500 to 8,500 delta-chain clones, around 11% of them seen just once. Source material: blood. These receptors all stem from a child who was a newborn, infant or young child, either healthy, febrile or measles-vaccinated (not recorded which).

The chain employs TRDV2 and TRDJ1, with 11 bases lining up with TRDD3. The J segment lost 0 bases and the V segment lost 3 bases, leaving 8 bases of the junction unmatched. Per germline, CDR1 GEAIGNYY and CDR2 EKD. The CDR3 contains 17 residues. The CDR3 is CACDFTGGYGYTDKLIF. In DNA form, the CDR3 reads TGTGCCTGTGACTTTACTGGGGGATATGGGTACACCGATAAACTCATCTTT.

By share, this clone counts as large. The same CDR3 arises from other DNA sequences in this sample as well. The chain couples TRDV2 to TRDJ1; TRDD3 matches at 13 bases. Germline V gene data show CDR1 as GEAIGNYY and CDR2 as EKD. J gave up 4 bases and V 3 bases, and 10 bases lay outside the gene matches. This CDR3 is built from 17 residues. The CDR3, as DNA: TGTGCCTGTGACCGTGTACTGGGGGATACGACGTTCGATAAACTCATCTTT. It encodes CACDRVLGDTTFDKLIF.

The genes are TRDV2 and TRDJ1; 8 bases are a match to TRDD3. The CDR3 is 16 residues long. Germline V gene data show CDR1 as GEAIGNYY and CDR2 as EKD. J gave up 5 bases and V 0 bases, and 10 bases lay outside the gene matches. The CDR3 DNA follows: TGTGCCTGTGACACCATAACCCGTACTGGGGGGGATAAACTCATCTTT. Its protein is CACDTITRTGGDKLIF.

Of note for this clone: Being one base from a much bigger clone, this may be a read error. This rearrangement joins TRDV2 to TRDJ1; no reliable D call. The germline V and J ends were trimmed by 4 bases and 2 bases, with 31 bases remaining between them. There are 20 residues in the CDR3. Germline CDR1 and CDR2: GEAIGNYY and EKD. CDR3 DNA sequence: TGTGCCTGTGAGGGACTGCGATCCACCCGCCTTACTGACGGTACCGATAAACTCATCTTT. As protein: CACEGLRSTRLTDGTDKLIF.

This clone ranks as large. This CDR3 is also generated by other DNA sequences in the sample. The chain carries TRDV2 and TRDJ1; a possible D gene is TRDD3 (6 bases). CDR1 and CDR2 from the germline V gene are GEAIGNYY and EKD. Trimming left V 1 base short and J 3 bases short, with 11 bases between. The CDR3 contains 14 residues. The DNA of the CDR3 is TGTGCCTGTGACACTCTGGGGATGGCCGATAAACTCATCTTT. This gives the protein CACDTLGMADKLIF.

This clone was recorded only once. V usage is TRDV2 and J usage is TRDJ1; TRDD3 is a possible D gene (6 bases). The J gene is not listed in TCRdb, so it was assigned here from a DNA match to germline. Between the trimmed V and J ends, which lost 3 bases and 0 bases, there was a span of 16 bases. Germline V lookup: CDR1 GEAIGNYY, CDR2 EKD. The CDR3 length is 16 residues. The CDR3 DNA is TGTGCCTGTGACCCCCTGGGGCGGGTGTACACCGATAAACTCATCTTT. It specifies CACDPLGRVYTDKLIF.

A few counts support this clone. Just one base apart from a much larger clone, this may be a read error. The sample carries other DNA sequences with the same CDR3. This chain links TRDV2 with TRDJ2; 7 nucleotides agree with TRDD3. In germline, CDR1 is GEAIGNYY, CDR2 EKD. This CDR3 is built from 21 residues. CDR3 sequence (DNA): TGTGCCTGTGACACGGTGGACTTAAATTACTGGGGCCATAATTTGACAGCACAGCTCTTCTTT. It translates to CACDTVDLNYWGHNLTAQLFF.

This clone occurred once. This chain joins TRDV2 and TRDJ1; 7 bases match TRDD3. The J gene, not given by TCRdb, was assigned here from a germline match of the nucleotide sequence. After removal of 0 bases from V and 2 bases from J, the junction contained 20 bases not matched to a gene. This CDR3 is 20 amino acids long. Germline lookup yields CDR1 GEAIGNYY and CDR2 EKD. The CDR3 DNA is TGTGCCTGTGACACCGTTCCGGGTACGGGGGGATCGGTCGTAACCGATAAACTCATCTTT. This gives the protein CACDTVPGTGGSVVTDKLIF.

The sample holds a few counts of this clone. A read error is possible here, since a much larger clone lies one base away. The chain links TRDV2 to TRDJ3; TRDD3 matches 9 bases. The germline gives CDR1 GEAIGNYY, CDR2 EKD. The CDR3 totals 18 residues. The chain's CDR3 is CACDTGGYSSWDTRQRFF. CDR3 DNA sequence: TGTGCCTGTGACACCGGGGGATACAGCTCCTGGGACACCCGACAGAGGTTTTTC.

In this sample, this clone is large. Other DNA sequences in the sample encode the same CDR3. The chain employs TRDV2 and TRDJ1; 8 bases line up with TRDD3. With V trimmed by 3 bases and J by 0 bases, 5 bases remained unmatched. The CDR3 totals 15 residues. Per germline, CDR1 GEAIGNYY and CDR2 EKD. CDR3 in amino acids: CACDPLLGDTDKLIF. Here the CDR3 DNA reads TGTGCCTGTGACCCTTTACTGGGGGACACCGATAAACTCATCTTT.

By share, this clone ranks as medium-sized. The chain joins TRDV2 to TRDJ1; 10 bases are shared with TRDD3. CDR1 GEAIGNYY and CDR2 EKD come from the germline V gene. V gave up 3 bases and J gave up 0 bases; unmatched junction bases: 18. There are 20 residues in the CDR3. In DNA form, the CDR3 reads TGTGCCTGTGACCCACTACGAACTGGGGGATCACGTCCGTACACCGATAAACTCATCTTT. This codes for CACDPLRTGGSRPYTDKLIF.

In this sample, this clone is medium-sized. The J gene is TRDJ2, the V gene TRDV2; 7 bases fit TRDD3. CDR3 length equals 18 residues. Germline trimming cut 0 bases from V and 6 bases from J; bases unmatched to any gene: 15. Germline V lookup: CDR1 GEAIGNYY, CDR2 EKD. For the CDR3, the DNA is TGTGCCTGTGACACCGTTGGGGAAATGGGGGAGTGGGCAGCACAACTCTTCTTT. The encoded protein is CACDTVGEMGEWAAQLFF.

V gene TRDV2 combines with J gene TRDJ2, with no clear D. Germline assignment: CDR1 GEAIGNYY and CDR2 EKD. The V end was cut by 3 bases, the J end by 6 bases, with 1 base between. The CDR3 is made up of 10 amino acids. CDR3 coding DNA: TGTGCCTGTGACTCAGCACAACTCTTCTTT. This codes for CACDSAQLFF.

To note about this clone: Possible read error: a much larger clone is one base away. Additional DNA sequences in this sample encode the identical CDR3. V and J are TRDV2 and TRDJ1, with 13 bases aligning to TRDD3. Germline-derived CDR1 and CDR2 are GEAIGNYY and EKD. This CDR3 is built from 18 residues. The CDR3 DNA sequence: TGTGCCTGCGACACCGTACTGGGGGATACGACGAACACCGATAAACTCATCTTT. Translated, it gives CACDTVLGDTTNTDKLIF.

Concerning this clone itself: Its ends do not fully match the called genes, so a read error is possible. Other DNA sequences in the same sample also yield this CDR3. This chain uses TRDV2 with TRDJ1; 9 bases are shared with TRDD3. This CDR3 has 15 amino acids. CDR1 and CDR2 from the germline V gene are GEAIGNYY and EKD. CDR3 coding DNA: TGTGCCTGTGACTCTGTGGGGGATAACCCCGATAAGCTCATCTTT. Translated: CACDSVGDNPDKLIF.